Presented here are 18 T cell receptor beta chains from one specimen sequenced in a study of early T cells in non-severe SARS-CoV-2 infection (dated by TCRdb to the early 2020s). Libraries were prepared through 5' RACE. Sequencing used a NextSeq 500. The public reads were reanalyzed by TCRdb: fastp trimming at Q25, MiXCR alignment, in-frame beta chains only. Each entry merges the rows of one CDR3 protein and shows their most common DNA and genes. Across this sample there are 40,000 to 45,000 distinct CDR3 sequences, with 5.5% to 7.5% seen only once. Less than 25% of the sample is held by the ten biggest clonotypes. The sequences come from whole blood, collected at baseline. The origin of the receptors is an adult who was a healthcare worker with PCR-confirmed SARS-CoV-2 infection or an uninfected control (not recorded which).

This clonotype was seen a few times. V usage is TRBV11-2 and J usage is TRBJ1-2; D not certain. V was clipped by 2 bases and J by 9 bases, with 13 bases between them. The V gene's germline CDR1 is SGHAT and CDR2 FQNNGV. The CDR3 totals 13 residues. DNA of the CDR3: TGTGCCAGCAGCTTAAATCTGGCCCTGCGCTACACCTTC. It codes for CASSLNLALRYTF.

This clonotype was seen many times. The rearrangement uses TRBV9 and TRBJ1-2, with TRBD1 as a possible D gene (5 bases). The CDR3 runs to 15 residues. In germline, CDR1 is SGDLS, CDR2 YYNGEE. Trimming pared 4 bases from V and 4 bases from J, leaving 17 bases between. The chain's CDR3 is CASSSGGNDLYGYTF. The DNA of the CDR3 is TGTGCCAGCAGCAGTGGGGGTAATGATCTCTATGGCTACACCTTC.

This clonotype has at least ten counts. As DNA, the CDR3 is TGTGCCAGCAGTGAGACTAGCGGTTCCTACGAGCAGTACTTC. Translated, it gives CASSETSGSYEQYF. The rearrangement links TRBV28 to TRBJ2-7; 9 positions agree with TRBD2. CDR1 and CDR2 (germline): MDHEN, SYDVKM. The J segment lost 1 base and the V segment lost 5 bases, leaving 3 bases of the junction unmatched. This CDR3 is 14 amino acids long.

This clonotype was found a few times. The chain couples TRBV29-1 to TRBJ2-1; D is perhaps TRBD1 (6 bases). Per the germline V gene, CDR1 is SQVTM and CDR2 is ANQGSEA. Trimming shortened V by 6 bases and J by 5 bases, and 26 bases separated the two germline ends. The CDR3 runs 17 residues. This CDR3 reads CSVVRTTQIRDNNEQFF. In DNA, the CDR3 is TGCAGCGTGGTCCGAACTACACAGATCAGGGACAACAATGAGCAGTTCTTC.

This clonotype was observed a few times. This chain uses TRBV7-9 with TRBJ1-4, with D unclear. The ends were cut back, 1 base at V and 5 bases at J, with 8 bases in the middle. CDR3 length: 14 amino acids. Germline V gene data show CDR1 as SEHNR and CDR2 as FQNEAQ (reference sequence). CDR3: CASSLVGRNEKLFF. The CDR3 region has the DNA TGTGCCAGCAGCTTAGTGGGCAGAAATGAAAAACTGTTTTTT.

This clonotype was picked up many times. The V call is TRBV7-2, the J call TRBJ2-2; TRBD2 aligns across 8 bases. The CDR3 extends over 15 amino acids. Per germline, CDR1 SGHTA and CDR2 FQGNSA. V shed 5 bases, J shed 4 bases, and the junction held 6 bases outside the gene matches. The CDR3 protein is CASSPRGGRTGELFF. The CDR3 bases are TGTGCCAGCAGCCCCCGGGGGGGTCGCACCGGGGAGCTGTTTTTT.

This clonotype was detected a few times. CDR3 bases: TGTGCCAGCAGAAACAGGGGCGGACAGCCCCAGCATTTT. Its protein is CASRNRGGQPQHF. The chain uses TRBV12-3 or TRBV12-4 and TRBJ1-5; 7 bases are shared with TRBD1. CDR3 size: 13 residues. The ends lost 6 bases at V and 7 bases at J; junction bases unmatched: 6.

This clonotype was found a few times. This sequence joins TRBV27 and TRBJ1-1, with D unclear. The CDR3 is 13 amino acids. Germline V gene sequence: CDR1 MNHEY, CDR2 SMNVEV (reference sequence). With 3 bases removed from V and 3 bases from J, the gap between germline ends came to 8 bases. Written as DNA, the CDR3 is TGTGCCAGCAGTTTTGGGTTATACACTGAAGCTTTCTTT. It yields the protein CASSFGLYTEAFF.

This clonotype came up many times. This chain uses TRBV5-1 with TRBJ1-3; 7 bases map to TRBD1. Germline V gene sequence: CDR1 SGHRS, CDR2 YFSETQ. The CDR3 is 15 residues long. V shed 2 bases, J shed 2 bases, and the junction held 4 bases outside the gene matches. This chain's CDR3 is CASSLAGTAGNTIYF. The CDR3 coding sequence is TGCGCCAGCAGCTTAGCCGGGACAGCTGGAAACACCATATATTTT.

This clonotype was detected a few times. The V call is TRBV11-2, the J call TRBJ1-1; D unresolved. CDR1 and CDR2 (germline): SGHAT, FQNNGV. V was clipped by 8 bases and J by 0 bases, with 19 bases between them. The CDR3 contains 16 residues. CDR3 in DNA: TGTGCCAGCGCCCAACGTGCCGGCAGACTGAACACTGAAGCTTTCTTT. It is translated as CASAQRAGRLNTEAFF.

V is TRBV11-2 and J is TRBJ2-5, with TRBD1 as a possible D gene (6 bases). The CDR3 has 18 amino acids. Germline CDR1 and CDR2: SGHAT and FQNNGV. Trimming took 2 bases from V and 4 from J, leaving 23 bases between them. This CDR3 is CASSLYPLGQGSRETQYF. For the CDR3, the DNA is TGTGCCAGCAGCTTATACCCCTTGGGCCAGGGGAGTAGAGAGACCCAGTACTTC. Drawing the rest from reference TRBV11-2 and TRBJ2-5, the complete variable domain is EAGVAQSPRYKIIEKRQSVAFWCNPISGHATLYWYQQILGQGPKLLIQFQNNGVVDDSQLPKDRFSAERLKGVDSTLKIQPAKLEDSAVYLCASSLYPLGQGSRETQYFGPGTRLLVL.

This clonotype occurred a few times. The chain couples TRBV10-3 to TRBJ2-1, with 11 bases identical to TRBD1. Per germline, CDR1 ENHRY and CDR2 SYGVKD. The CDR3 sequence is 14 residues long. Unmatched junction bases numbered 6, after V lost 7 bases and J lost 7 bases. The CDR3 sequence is CAITVGQGANEQFF. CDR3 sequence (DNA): TGTGCCATCACGGTAGGACAGGGGGCGAATGAGCAGTTCTTC.

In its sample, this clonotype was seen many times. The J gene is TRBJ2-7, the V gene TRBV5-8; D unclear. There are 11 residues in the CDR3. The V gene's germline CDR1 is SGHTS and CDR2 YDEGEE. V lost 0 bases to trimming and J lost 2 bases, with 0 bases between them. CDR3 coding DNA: TGTGCCAGCAGCTTGGCCTACGAGCAGTACTTC. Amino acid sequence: CASSLAYEQYF.

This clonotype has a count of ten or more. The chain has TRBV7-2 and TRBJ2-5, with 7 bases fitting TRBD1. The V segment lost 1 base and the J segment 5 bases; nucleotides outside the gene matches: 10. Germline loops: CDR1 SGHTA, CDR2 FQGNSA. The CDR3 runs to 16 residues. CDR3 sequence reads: CASSLGNDRAKETQYF. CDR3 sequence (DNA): TGTGCCAGCAGCTTAGGGAACGACAGGGCCAAGGAGACCCAGTACTTC.

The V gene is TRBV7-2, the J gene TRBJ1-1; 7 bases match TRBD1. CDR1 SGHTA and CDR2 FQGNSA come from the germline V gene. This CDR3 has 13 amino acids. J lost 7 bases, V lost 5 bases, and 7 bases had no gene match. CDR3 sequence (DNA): TGTGCCAGCAGCCTCCCATGGGACAGTGAAGCTTTCTTT. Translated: CASSLPWDSEAFF.

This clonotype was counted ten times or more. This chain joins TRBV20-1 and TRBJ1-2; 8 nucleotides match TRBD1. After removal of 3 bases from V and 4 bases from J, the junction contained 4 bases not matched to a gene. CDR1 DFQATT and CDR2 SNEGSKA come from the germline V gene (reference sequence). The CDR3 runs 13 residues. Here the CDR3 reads CSASDRGPYGYTF. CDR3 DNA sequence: TGCAGTGCTAGTGACAGGGGTCCCTATGGCTACACCTTC.

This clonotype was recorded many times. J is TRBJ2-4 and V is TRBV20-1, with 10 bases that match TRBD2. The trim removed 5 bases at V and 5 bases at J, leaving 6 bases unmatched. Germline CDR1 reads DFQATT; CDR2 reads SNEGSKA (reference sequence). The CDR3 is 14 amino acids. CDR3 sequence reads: CSAGPLAGENIQYF. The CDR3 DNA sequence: TGCAGTGCTGGGCCCCTAGCGGGAGAAAACATTCAGTACTTC.

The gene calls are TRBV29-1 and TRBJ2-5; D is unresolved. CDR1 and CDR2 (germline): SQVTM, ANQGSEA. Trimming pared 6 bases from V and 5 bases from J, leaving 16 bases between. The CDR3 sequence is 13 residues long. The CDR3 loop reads CSVVRYARETQYF. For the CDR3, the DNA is TGCAGCGTGGTACGATATGCTCGTGAGACCCAGTACTTC.